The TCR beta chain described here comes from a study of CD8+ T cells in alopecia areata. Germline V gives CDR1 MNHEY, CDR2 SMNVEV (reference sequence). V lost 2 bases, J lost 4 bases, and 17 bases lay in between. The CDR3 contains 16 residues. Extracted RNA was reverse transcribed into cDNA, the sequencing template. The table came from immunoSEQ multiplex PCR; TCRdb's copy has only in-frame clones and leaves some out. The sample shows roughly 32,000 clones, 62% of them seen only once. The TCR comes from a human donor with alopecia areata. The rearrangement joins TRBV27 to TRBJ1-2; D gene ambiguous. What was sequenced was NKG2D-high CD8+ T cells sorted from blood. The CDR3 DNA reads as TGTGCCAGCAGTTTAGTTGGCCTTCCCTCCGTCTATGGCTACACCTTC. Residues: CASSLVGLPSVYGYTF.